What follows are 27 T cell receptor beta chains derived from one specimen sequenced in a study of human thymus T cells. It was from resections taken during corrective heart surgery that the thymus tissue came. TCRdb keeps only in-frame clones here, not all; method: immunoSEQ multiplex PCR. The sample consists of 75,000 to 90,000 clones, nearly 98% of them appearing once. Sequencing was carried out using thymus tissue. The receptors were gathered from a boy under three years old with a congenital heart defect but otherwise immunologically healthy.

This chain connects TRBV28 to TRBJ2-5; D may be TRBD1 (6 bases). Germline V gene lookup returns CDR1 MDHEN and CDR2 SYDVKM. The V end lost 3 bases, the J end lost 0 bases, and 11 bases lay between the germline ends. The CDR3 has 15 amino acids. The CDR3 loop is CASSLDSPYQETQYF. CDR3 DNA: TGTGCCAGCAGTTTGGACAGCCCGTACCAAGAGACCCAGTACTTC.

The J gene is TRBJ2-7, the V gene TRBV27, with 7 bases identical to TRBD1. V was pared by 5 bases and J by 0 bases, with 7 bases of the junction left unmatched. The CDR3 consists of 15 residues. Germline V gene sequence: CDR1 MNHEY, CDR2 SMNVEV (reference sequence). The CDR3 loop reads CASSPGTESSYEQYF. The CDR3 bases are TGTGCCAGCAGTCCTGGGACAGAAAGCTCCTACGAGCAGTACTTC.

In nucleotides, the CDR3 is TGTGCCACCAGCAGAGAGCGGTCCGGGACCAAAAACATTCAGTACTTC. It is translated as CATSRERSGTKNIQYF. This chain joins TRBV15 and TRBJ2-4, with D tentatively TRBD2 (5 bases). This CDR3 has 16 residues. Germline V lookup: CDR1 LNHNV, CDR2 YYDKDF (reference sequence). Trimming removed 0 bases at V and 2 bases at J, with 11 bases between.

V usage is TRBV5-1 and J usage is TRBJ1-1; 9 positions match TRBD1. Germline-derived CDR1 and CDR2 are SGHRS and YFSETQ. Trimming cost V 0 bases and J 1 base; bases outside gene matches: 7. The CDR3 is made up of 17 amino acids. The CDR3 bases are TGCGCCAGCAGCTTGGCCCTTGGACAGGGGTCGAACACTGAAGCTTTCTTT. Its protein is CASSLALGQGSNTEAFF.

The rearrangement joins TRBV5-1 to TRBJ1-4; D is unclear. Trimming removed 0 bases at V and 0 bases at J, with 12 bases between. From germline, CDR1 is SGHRS and CDR2 YFSETQ. The CDR3 is 17 residues long. The CDR3 protein is CASSLELVTSTNEKLFF. In DNA form, the CDR3 reads TGCGCCAGCAGCTTGGAATTGGTCACATCAACTAATGAAAAACTGTTTTTT.

The rearrangement joins TRBV5-6 to TRBJ2-1; D might be TRBD1 or TRBD2, each matching 5 bases. Germline V gene sequence: CDR1 SGHDT, CDR2 YYEEEE. Deletions cut 4 bases from V and 0 bases from J, with 17 bases between. This CDR3 region has 17 residues. This chain's CDR3 is CASSAKRDASSYNEQFF. The CDR3 bases are TGTGCCAGCAGCGCAAAAAGGGACGCCTCCTCCTACAATGAGCAGTTCTTC.

The chain is built from TRBV18 and TRBJ2-1, with 7 bases matching TRBD2. V gave up 9 bases and J gave up 2 bases; unmatched junction bases: 7. Per the germline V gene, CDR1 is KGHSH and CDR2 is LQKENI. The CDR3 totals 14 residues. CDR3 DNA sequence: TGTGCCAGTTCCCGGGCGGGAGCCTACAATGAGCAGTTCTTC. Encoded protein: CASSRAGAYNEQFF. The full variable domain, rest sourced from reference TRBV18 and TRBJ2-1, is NAGVMQNPRHLVRRRGQEARLRCSPMKGHSHVYWYRQLPEEGLKFMVYLQKENIIDESGMPKERFSAEFPKEGPSILRIQQVVRGDSAAYFCASSRAGAYNEQFFGPGTRLTVL.

The chain combines TRBV27 with TRBJ2-5; 11 bases are a match to TRBD2. The CDR3 covers 19 residues. Trimming removed 6 bases from V and 4 bases from J; junction bases left unmatched: 19. The germline gives CDR1 MNHEY, CDR2 SMNVEV (reference sequence). The CDR3 sequence: CASRPAGQGSGRARETQYF. CDR3 DNA: TGTGCCAGCAGGCCTGCAGGACAGGGTAGCGGGAGGGCCCGAGAGACCCAGTACTTC.

The chain recombines TRBV5-1 with TRBJ2-3; 8 bases line up with TRBD1. Germline values: CDR1 SGHRS, CDR2 YFSETQ. Losses at the gene ends were 0 bases for V and 0 bases for J; bases not matched to a gene: 12. The CDR3 has 19 amino acids. Written as DNA, the CDR3 is TGCGCCAGCAGCTTGGCCGTGGACAGGGAGGAGAGAAGCACAGATACGCAGTATTTT. This gives the protein CASSLAVDREERSTDTQYF.

The chain combines TRBV30 with TRBJ2-5, with 12 bases lining up with TRBD2. V lost 2 bases, J lost 4 bases, and 11 bases stayed unmatched. The CDR3 covers 17 residues. Germline CDR1 is GTSNPN and CDR2 is SVGIG (reference sequence). The CDR3 loop reads CAWSRGLAGWEGETQYF. CDR3 nucleotide sequence: TGTGCCTGGAGTCGCGGACTAGCGGGATGGGAGGGAGAGACCCAGTACTTC.

The rearrangement uses TRBV9 and TRBJ2-2; D possibly corresponds to TRBD2 (5 bases). The CDR3 consists of 17 residues. Germline values: CDR1 SGDLS, CDR2 YYNGEE. V dropped 3 bases and J dropped 3 bases, with 18 bases sitting between them. The CDR3 DNA reads as TGTGCCAGCAGCGCCCTGAAGGGAGAGCCCCACACCGGGGAGCTGTTTTTT. Encoded protein: CASSALKGEPHTGELFF.

V gene TRBV2 combines with J gene TRBJ2-7; possibly TRBD1 or TRBD2 for D (5 bases each). The germline V gene encodes CDR1 SNHLY and CDR2 FYNNEI. Trimming pared 3 bases from V and 2 bases from J, leaving 8 bases between. The CDR3 spans 13 residues. Here the CDR3 reads CASSDGGPYEQYF. DNA for the CDR3: TGTGCCAGCAGTGATGGGGGACCCTACGAGCAGTACTTC.

V is TRBV7-9 and J is TRBJ1-2, with D possibly matching TRBD1 (6 bases). Trimming stripped 5 bases from V and 2 bases from J, with 15 bases between. CDR1 and CDR2 (germline): SEHNR, FQNEAQ (reference sequence). The CDR3 has 15 amino acids. CDR3 sequence reads: CASSPTGTLNYGYTF. As DNA, the CDR3 is TGTGCCAGCAGCCCTACAGGGACCCTAAACTATGGCTACACCTTC.

This clone was observed once. The CDR3 reads CASTLLTGNEQYF. The CDR3, as DNA: TGTGCCAGCACCCTCTTGACAGGAAACGAGCAGTACTTC. The J gene is TRBJ2-7, the V gene TRBV28, with TRBD1 as a possible D gene (6 bases). The CDR3 extends over 13 amino acids. V was clipped by 7 bases and J by 5 bases, with 15 bases between them. CDR1 and CDR2 from the germline V gene are MDHEN and SYDVKM. Looking up the rest from reference TRBV28 and TRBJ2-7 gives the full variable domain: DVKVTQSSRYLVKRTGEKVFLECVQDMDHENMFWYRQDPGLGLRLIYFSYDVKMKEKGDIPEGYSVSREKKERFSLILESASTNQTSMYLCASTLLTGNEQYFGPGTRLTVT.

The chain employs TRBV5-1 and TRBJ1-4; a weak D match, TRBD1 (6 bases). Germline lookup yields CDR1 SGHRS and CDR2 YFSETQ. The CDR3 extends over 14 amino acids. Trimming pared 2 bases from V and 5 bases from J, leaving 10 bases between. The CDR3, as DNA: TGCGCCAGCAGCTTCGACAGGTGGAATGAAAAACTGTTTTTT. This sequence encodes CASSFDRWNEKLFF. The full variable domain, rest sourced from reference TRBV5-1 and TRBJ1-4, is KAGVTQTPRYLIKTRGQQVTLSCSPISGHRSVSWYQQTPGQGLQFLFEYFSETQRNKGNFPGRFSGRQFSNSRSEMNVSTLELGDSALYLCASSFDRWNEKLFFGSGTQLSVL.

The count of this clone is one. The rearrangement uses TRBV5-5 and TRBJ1-2, with a weak D call TRBD1 (6 bases). Per the germline V gene, CDR1 is SGHKS and CDR2 is YYEKEE (reference sequence). Trimming stripped 3 bases from V and 4 bases from J, with 19 bases between. The CDR3 is 16 residues long. The CDR3 loop is CASSSSYRAASYGYTF. CDR3 DNA sequence: TGTGCCAGCAGCTCATCCTACAGGGCAGCTTCCTATGGCTACACCTTC.

The V gene is TRBV11-3, the J gene TRBJ1-1; 10 bases match TRBD1. Germline V lookup: CDR1 SGHNT, CDR2 YENEEA. V dropped 5 bases and J dropped 1; count of bases not matched to a gene: 4. CDR3 length equals 15 residues. The CDR3 is CASSPGQGGNTEAFF. CDR3 in DNA: TGTGCCAGCAGCCCAGGACAGGGGGGGAACACTGAAGCTTTCTTT. The full variable domain, with the rest looked up from reference TRBV11-3 and TRBJ1-1, is EAGVVQSPRYKIIEKKQPVAFWCNPISGHNTLYWYLQNLGQGPELLIRYENEEAVDDSQLPKDRFSAERLKGVDSTLKIQPAELGDSAVYLCASSPGQGGNTEAFFGQGTRLTVV.

This chain uses TRBV5-6 with TRBJ1-4, with a weak D call TRBD1 (6 bases). The CDR3 runs 15 residues. The germline V gene encodes CDR1 SGHDT and CDR2 YYEEEE. V was trimmed by 4 bases and J by 4 bases, leaving 14 bases between them. In DNA form, the CDR3 reads TGTGCCAGCAGCCCCTTAGGGGGGAGTAATGAAAAACTGTTTTTT. Translation gives CASSPLGGSNEKLFF.

The chain has TRBV6-1 and TRBJ2-7; possibly TRBD2 for D (6 bases). V dropped 0 bases and J dropped 4 bases, with 13 bases sitting between them. The germline gives CDR1 MNHNS, CDR2 SASEGT. The CDR3 length is 15 residues. The CDR3: CASSEARGWGYEQYF. The CDR3 DNA follows: TGTGCCAGCAGTGAAGCGCGGGGTTGGGGATACGAGCAGTACTTC.

The chain employs TRBV9 and TRBJ2-1; the match to TRBD2 covers 10 bases. Trimming cost V 5 bases and J 2 bases; bases outside gene matches: 16. CDR3 length: 19 residues. Germline CDR1 reads SGDLS; CDR2 reads YYNGEE. The CDR3 nucleotides read TGTGCCAGCAGTTATAGACTAGCGGGCGGTACCTCCCCCTACAATGAGCAGTTCTTC. This translates into CASSYRLAGGTSPYNEQFF.

The J gene is TRBJ2-2, the V gene TRBV6-1; unclear D gene. This CDR3 contains 15 residues. V lost 2 bases and J 8 bases, leaving 15 bases between the germline ends. Germline values: CDR1 MNHNS, CDR2 SASEGT. The CDR3 nucleotides are TGTGCCAGCAGTGAAATCGAGAGTAGCTTGGGGGAGCTGTTTTTT. Amino acid sequence: CASSEIESSLGELFF.

Here the CDR3 reads CASSLGPGGRTGELFF. DNA of the CDR3: TGCGCCAGCAGCCTGGGACCCGGGGGCCGAACCGGGGAGCTGTTTTTT. The chain links TRBV5-1 to TRBJ2-2; either TRBD1 or TRBD2 may supply D (6 bases each). CDR3 length equals 16 residues. Trimming removed 4 bases at V and 5 bases at J, with 18 bases between. CDR1 is SGHRS, CDR2 YFSETQ, per germline.

This chain uses TRBV12-5 with TRBJ2-1; D is possibly TRBD2 (5 bases). Looked up from germline, CDR1 is LGHNT and CDR2 is FRNRAP. The CDR3 contains 17 residues. V lost 0 bases to trimming and J lost 6 bases, with 18 bases between them. The CDR3 region has the DNA TGTGCTAGTGGTTTGGTATCTCGGGGTTACTCTATCAATGAGCAGTTCTTC. It translates to CASGLVSRGYSINEQFF.

This clone was picked up one time. This sequence joins TRBV5-1 and TRBJ2-2; tentatively, D is TRBD2 (6 bases). Trimming removed 1 base at V and 0 bases at J, with 16 bases between. This CDR3 spans 18 amino acids. CDR1 SGHRS and CDR2 YFSETQ come from the germline V gene. The CDR3 loop reads CASSLISLANANTGELFF. DNA of the CDR3: TGCGCCAGCAGCTTGATTAGCCTAGCGAACGCGAACACCGGGGAGCTGTTTTTT.

The V and J genes are TRBV7-3 and TRBJ2-3; TRBD1 aligns across 8 bases. Germline loops: CDR1 SGHTA, CDR2 FQGTGA. The CDR3 has 14 amino acids. V dropped 3 bases and J dropped 5; count of bases not matched to a gene: 4. Here the CDR3 reads CASSFLGQGDTQYF. CDR3 sequence (DNA): TGTGCCAGCAGCTTTTTAGGACAGGGAGATACGCAGTATTTT.

In DNA form, the CDR3 reads TGTGCCAGCAGCTTTTGTTGTGGGGATACAGGTTCGGCGATCATATATTTT. Its protein is CASSFCCGDTGSAIIYF. V usage is TRBV5-6 and J usage is TRBJ1-3; possibly TRBD1 for D (5 bases). Germline CDR1 and CDR2: SGHDT and YYEEEE. V lost 2 bases and J lost 12, with 27 bases in between. The CDR3 totals 17 residues.

This chain links TRBV5-4 with TRBJ2-1; TRBD1 agrees at 8 bases. V shed 4 bases and J 0 bases; nucleotides not matched to a gene: 12. Looked up from germline, CDR1 is SGHNT and CDR2 is YYREEE (reference sequence). CDR3 size: 18 residues. The CDR3, as DNA: TGTGCCAGCAGCCTCCCCGGACAGGGCCCCGACTCCTACAATGAGCAGTTCTTC. Translated: CASSLPGQGPDSYNEQFF.